Each of the 27 T cell receptor beta chains below was sequenced from the same sample in a study of brain T cells in children with intractable seizures. As to time point: blood from clinic visit 5 months post-surgery; TSC patient then seizure free. Here immunoSEQ multiplex PCR was the method, and the copy in TCRdb shows in-frame clones only, minus some. The table includes around 340,000 clones, 93% detected once. The sample here was peripheral blood, taken around 5 months after surgery. Every receptor here comes from a boy in the first two years of life with tuberous sclerosis and intractable seizures.

The chain carries TRBV12-3 or TRBV12-4 and TRBJ1-1; D gene ambiguous. The ends were cut back, 3 bases at V and 7 bases at J, with 9 bases in the middle. The CDR3 consists of 12 residues. CDR3 sequence: CASSLGNGEAFF. Here the CDR3 DNA reads TGTGCCAGCAGTTTGGGGAACGGTGAAGCTTTCTTT.

V is TRBV5-1 and J is TRBJ1-5, with 9 nucleotides matching TRBD1. The CDR3 consists of 14 residues. V trimming: 4 bases; J trimming: 7 bases; junction bases outside the gene matches: 6. The germline CDR1 and CDR2 sequences are SGHRS and YFSETQ. The CDR3 reads CASSVDRGGQPQHF. In nucleotides, the CDR3 is TGCGCCAGCAGCGTGGACAGGGGCGGGCAGCCCCAGCATTTT.

J is TRBJ1-4 and V is TRBV19, with no clear D. This CDR3 has 16 residues. With 1 base removed from V and 7 bases from J, the gap between germline ends came to 16 bases. Germline lookup yields CDR1 LNHDA and CDR2 SQIVND (reference sequence). The chain's CDR3 is CASSIGPYSWGEKLFF. Here the CDR3 DNA reads TGTGCCAGTAGTATAGGGCCTTACTCTTGGGGTGAAAAACTGTTTTTT.

The V call is TRBV28, the J call TRBJ2-5, with TRBD1 identical over 7 bases. CDR3 length: 16 residues. The V gene end was trimmed by 1 base and the J gene end by 5 bases; junction bases not matched to a gene: 10. CDR1 is MDHEN, CDR2 SYDVKM, per germline. CDR3 in amino acids: CASSLFNVDRTETQYF. The CDR3 nucleotides read TGTGCCAGCAGTTTATTCAACGTGGACAGGACGGAGACCCAGTACTTC.

The chain recombines TRBV20-1 with TRBJ1-1; possible D gene TRBD1, 5 bases. The CDR3 extends over 12 amino acids. Germline V gene sequence: CDR1 DFQATT, CDR2 SNEGSKA (reference sequence). V lost 3 bases and J lost 6, with 11 bases in between. The CDR3 loop reads CSASTGGAEAFF. DNA of the CDR3: TGCAGTGCTAGTACGGGGGGGGCTGAAGCTTTCTTT.

This clone appeared once. The CDR3 DNA follows: TGTGCCAGCGCCGGGGGGCAGGTTCAGCCCCAGCATTTT. Its translation: CASAGGQVQPQHF. V is TRBV10-3 and J is TRBJ1-5; TRBD1 might be the D (6 bases). Deletions cut 10 bases from V and 6 bases from J, with 16 bases between. Per germline, CDR1 ENHRY and CDR2 SYGVKD. CDR3 length equals 13 residues.

The chain employs TRBV5-4 and TRBJ1-1; D gene unclear. V lost 0 bases, J lost 11 bases, and 14 bases lay in between. Germline V gene data show CDR1 as SGHNT and CDR2 as YYREEE (reference sequence). The CDR3 consists of 13 residues. CDR3 sequence reads: CASSLEVSAKAFF. The CDR3 bases are TGTGCCAGCAGCTTGGAGGTCAGTGCTAAGGCTTTCTTT.

J is TRBJ2-1 and V is TRBV3-1 (or the pseudogene TRBV3-2), with 13 bases aligning to TRBD2. V was pared by 1 base and J by 16 bases, with 10 bases of the junction left unmatched. Germline V gene data show CDR1 as LGHDT and CDR2 as YNNKEL (reference sequence). The length of the CDR3 is 15 residues. The chain's CDR3 is CASSQGLAGGLSRFF. The CDR3 region has the DNA TGTGCCAGCAGCCAAGGACTAGCGGGGGGCCTCTCTCGCTTCTTC.

J is TRBJ2-1 and V is TRBV9; TRBD2 matches at 8 bases. The CDR3 totals 14 residues. Germline V lookup: CDR1 SGDLS, CDR2 YYNGEE. The ends lost 2 bases at V and 8 bases at J; junction bases unmatched: 6. The CDR3 loop reads CASSVDGGVDEQFF. In DNA, the CDR3 is TGTGCCAGCAGCGTCGACGGGGGGGTCGATGAGCAGTTCTTC.

J is TRBJ2-4 and V is TRBV9; possibly TRBD2 for D (5 bases). V was trimmed by 0 bases and J by 9 bases, leaving 7 bases between them. CDR3 length equals 12 residues. Germline assignment: CDR1 SGDLS and CDR2 YYNGEE. The CDR3 sequence: CASSVVGGIQYF. The CDR3 nucleotides read TGTGCCAGCAGCGTAGTTGGAGGCATTCAGTACTTC.

The CDR3 DNA reads as TGTGCCAGCAGCCCCATACTAGCGGACAGCTACGAGCAGTACTTC. Translation: CASSPILADSYEQYF. This chain connects TRBV5-6 to TRBJ2-7, with 8 bases matching TRBD2. The CDR3 is 15 amino acids. The junction had 9 bases not matched to a gene; V was cut back by 4 bases and J by 3 bases. Germline V gene lookup returns CDR1 SGHDT and CDR2 YYEEEE.

This chain joins TRBV27 and TRBJ2-1; weak D call: TRBD2 (5 bases). V was shortened by 2 bases and J by 4 bases, with 12 bases between the two germline ends. CDR1 MNHEY and CDR2 SMNVEV come from the germline V gene (reference sequence). The CDR3 extends over 15 amino acids. The DNA of the CDR3 is TGTGCCAGCAGTTTAGACCCCCCGGGGTACAATGAGCAGTTCTTC. It yields the protein CASSLDPPGYNEQFF.

This chain uses TRBV6-9 with TRBJ1-1, with D hard to call. The length of the CDR3 is 13 residues. Germline V gives CDR1 MNHGY, CDR2 SVAAGI. The V gene lost 4 bases and the J gene lost 4 bases, with 10 bases spanning the gap. CDR3 protein: CASSFYSGTEAFF. Here the CDR3 DNA reads TGTGCCAGCAGTTTCTATTCGGGCACTGAAGCTTTCTTT.

This chain joins TRBV18 and TRBJ1-1; 8 positions agree with TRBD1. The CDR3 length is 16 residues. Trimming cost V 3 bases and J 1 base; bases outside gene matches: 7. Germline assignment: CDR1 KGHSH and CDR2 LQKENI. CDR3 protein: CASSPSYQGANTEAFF. The DNA of the CDR3 is TGTGCCAGCTCACCCTCCTATCAGGGGGCGAACACTGAAGCTTTCTTT.

The CDR3 region is CASSLESRQETQYF. The CDR3 DNA sequence: TGCGCCAGCAGCTTGGAGTCACGGCAAGAGACCCAGTACTTC. The genes are TRBV5-1 and TRBJ2-5, with no clear D. This CDR3 has 14 residues. Germline CDR1 and CDR2: SGHRS and YFSETQ. V was trimmed by 0 bases and J by 2 bases, leaving 8 bases between them.

J is TRBJ2-1 and V is TRBV13, with 8 bases lining up with TRBD2. The CDR3 extends over 19 amino acids. With 0 bases clipped from V and 0 bases from J, the junction kept 10 bases outside the gene matches. Germline-derived CDR1 and CDR2 are PRHDT and FYEKMQ (reference sequence). The CDR3 bases are TGTGCCAGCAGCTTAGGGAGAGCGGGGGCCCCTTTCTCCTACAATGAGCAGTTCTTC. Amino acid sequence: CASSLGRAGAPFSYNEQFF.

V and J are TRBV27 and TRBJ1-1, with D maybe TRBD1 (5 bases). Between the trimmed V and J ends, which lost 4 bases and 6 bases, there was a span of 12 bases. This CDR3 spans 13 amino acids. Germline assignment: CDR1 MNHEY and CDR2 SMNVEV (reference sequence). CDR3 nucleotides: TGTGCCAGCAGTTATTGGGGGGGAGCTGAAGCTTTCTTT. Residues: CASSYWGGAEAFF.

The chain combines TRBV5-1 with TRBJ2-5; 13 nucleotides line up with TRBD2. CDR3 size: 18 residues. Trimming at V came to 4 bases and at J to 0 bases, leaving 9 bases not matched to a gene. Germline V gene sequence: CDR1 SGHRS, CDR2 YFSETQ. CDR3 region: CASSLRLAGGPHQETQYF. The CDR3, as DNA: TGCGCCAGCAGCCTACGACTAGCGGGGGGACCCCACCAAGAGACCCAGTACTTC.

The chain recombines TRBV28 with TRBJ1-2; the D is unclear. Per the germline V gene, CDR1 is MDHEN and CDR2 is SYDVKM. Trimming left V 5 bases short and J 3 bases short, with 16 bases between. CDR3 length equals 15 residues. CDR3 sequence: CASSPPAGADYGYTF. DNA of the CDR3: TGTGCCAGCAGTCCCCCGGCGGGAGCAGACTATGGCTACACCTTC.

This clone has just one count. V and J are TRBV30 and TRBJ2-1; D is possibly TRBD2 (7 bases). Germline loops: CDR1 GTSNPN, CDR2 SVGIG (reference sequence). The CDR3 extends over 14 amino acids. With 1 base removed from V and 7 bases from J, the gap between germline ends came to 14 bases. The CDR3 DNA sequence: TGTGCCTGGAGTGATGTAGGGGGGGGTAATGAGCAGTTCTTC. As protein: CAWSDVGGGNEQFF.

The chain joins TRBV7-9 to TRBJ1-2; weak D call: TRBD1 (6 bases). The germline V gene encodes CDR1 SEHNR and CDR2 FQNEAQ (reference sequence). The CDR3 is 14 amino acids. Deletions cut 5 bases from V and 2 bases from J, with 12 bases between. DNA of the CDR3: TGTGCCAGCAGCGTAGGGGGGTCGAACTATGGCTACACCTTC. This encodes CASSVGGSNYGYTF.

This clone was detected once. This rearrangement joins TRBV14 to TRBJ1-6; D ambiguous. This CDR3 spans 14 amino acids. V was shortened by 1 base and J by 13 bases, with 14 bases between the two germline ends. Germline CDR1 SGHDN, CDR2 FVKESK. Here the CDR3 reads CASSQAALQAPLHF. CDR3 nucleotides: TGTGCCAGCAGCCAAGCTGCCCTTCAGGCGCCCCTCCACTTT.

The rearrangement uses TRBV5-1 and TRBJ1-1, with D possibly being TRBD1 (5 bases). Germline CDR1 is SGHRS and CDR2 is YFSETQ. The CDR3 is made up of 13 amino acids. V was trimmed by 5 bases and J by 6 bases, leaving 14 bases between them. CDR3 in amino acids: CASRGDSGAEAFF. DNA for the CDR3: TGCGCCAGCAGGGGGGACTCTGGGGCTGAAGCTTTCTTT.

V is TRBV18 and J is TRBJ1-2; tentative D call: TRBD1 (5 bases). The CDR3 covers 15 residues. The germline V gene has CDR1 KGHSH and CDR2 LQKENI. Trimming removed 0 bases at V and 6 bases at J, with 14 bases between. CDR3 sequence reads: CASSPPRGASNGYTF. CDR3 in DNA: TGTGCCAGCTCACCACCACGTGGGGCATCCAATGGCTACACCTTC.

The rearrangement links TRBV12-3 or TRBV12-4 to TRBJ2-7; tentatively, D is TRBD1 (6 bases). The length of the CDR3 is 12 residues. Trimming took 5 bases from V and 2 from J, leaving 7 bases between them. CDR3: CASSRTAYEQYF. CDR3 nucleotide sequence: TGTGCCAGCAGTCGGACAGCCTACGAGCAGTACTTC.

The chain links TRBV5-4 to TRBJ2-5; TRBD2 matches at 11 bases. After removal of 3 bases from V and 3 bases from J, the junction contained 1 base not matched to a gene. CDR3 length equals 14 residues. The germline V gene encodes CDR1 SGHNT and CDR2 YYREEE (reference sequence). CDR3 nucleotide sequence: TGTGCCAGCAGCTGGGGACTAGCGGAAGAGACCCAGTACTTC. Protein product: CASSWGLAEETQYF.

This clone was detected only a few times. The chain combines TRBV7-8 with TRBJ2-1; 8 nucleotides line up with TRBD1. The CDR3 totals 19 residues. J lost 4 bases, V lost 4 bases, and 18 bases had no gene match. Germline V gene data show CDR1 as SGHVS and CDR2 as FQNEAQ. The CDR3 reads CASSSRTGTLSTRYNEQFF. Written as DNA, the CDR3 is TGTGCCAGCAGCTCTAGGACAGGGACACTGAGTACCCGGTACAATGAGCAGTTCTTC.